This T cell receptor (beta chain) was documented in a study of regulatory T cells in long-lasting Graves disease (dated by TCRdb to the early 2020s). General notes on the study: To count as having persistent Graves' disease, a patient had to have received antithyroid drug treatment for over 5 years with TSH receptor autoantibodies remaining persistently positive. Persistent Graves' disease patients were compared with newly diagnosed Graves' disease patients by peripheral blood TCR sequencing and RNA sequencing. The study was conducted in China and was registered as a clinical trial. A total of around 35 samples underwent TCR sequencing: some 13 from persistent and 20 from newly diagnosed Graves' disease patients. In the clinical cohort, patients with persistent Graves' disease had used antithyroid drugs for an average of around 9.9 years. On the study overall, not on this receptor specifically: TRBV28, TRBJ1-2 and TRBJ2-5 were preferentially used in persistent disease, while TRBV20-1 and TRBJ2-1 were favored in newly diagnosed disease. The authors acknowledged the small sample size as a limitation that may reduce accuracy. Sequencing and analysis were restricted to the TCR beta chain. Because the primary lesion, thyroid tissue, could not be accessed, the study looked at peripheral blood alone. Compared with newly diagnosed patients, patients with persistent Graves' disease had lower TCR Shannon entropy and fewer highly expanded clones, which suggests clonal expansion. More public clonotypes were shared among persistent patients (2,741) than among newly diagnosed patients (approximately 1,000).

Libraries came from multiplex PCR. Sequencing used an Illumina HiSeq 4000. TCR beta libraries were built with iRepertoire HTBI primers and Arm-PCR amplification of CDR3 regions. PCR products were gel purified before sequencing. The study's processing was this. Gene usage analysis of CDR3 amino acid clonotypes used the approximately 62 TRBV and more than 13 TRBJ segments found across samples. Filtered high-quality paired reads were merged into contigs using COPE and FqMerger. BLAST was used to align contigs to the IMGT TRBV, TRBD and TRBJ reference genes, and CDR3 was defined following IMGT. Any clonotype with a frequency above 0.1% was counted as a highly expanded clone. Repertoire diversity was measured by Shannon entropy, and V-J evenness by the Gini coefficient. A clonotype found in more than one individual was treated as public. The raw public reads went through TCRdb reprocessing: fastp at Q25, MiXCR clone calling, in-frame beta chains kept. Entries that share a CDR3 protein sequence are merged under the most common genes and DNA. None of the V and J calls come from the authors' own analysis; TCRdb made them. A total of about 290,000 distinct CDR3 sequences appear in this sample, approximately 20% of them only once. Roughly 50% of the sample is taken by the ten largest.

Interpreted using the paper, the time point label stands for: persistent/refractory GD, antithyroid drugs over 5 years with positive TRAb. For both TCR sequencing and RNA sequencing, RNA was extracted from PBMCs using TRIzol. Graves' disease was diagnosed according to American Thyroid Association guidelines. Patients were recruited from an endocrinology department in Xi'an, China. Each patient gave about 8.1 milliliters of peripheral blood, collected in an EDTA anticoagulant tube. PBMCs were isolated by Ficoll Paque Plus density gradient separation without further T cell sorting. An Agilent 2100 Bioanalyzer and agarose gel were used to assess RNA quality, and a NanoDrop 2000 was used to measure RNA concentration. This clonotype was counted a few times. Its antigen is unknown. It has no much larger one-base neighbor in the sample; base qualities were not kept. V loses 1 base of germline sequence and J loses 8 bases, and the interval between the two ends is 12 bases. Including the terminal cysteine and phenylalanine, the CDR3 comprises 15 residues. The entry retains the CDR3 DNA only, 45 bases that are in frame from base 1. CDR1 and CDR2 (SEHNR, FQNEAQ) derive from the germline V gene (reference sequence).

This sequence was found in a female donor with Graves disease. The chain is made from TRBV7-9 and TRBJ1-6; no D gene call is confident. This material consisted of peripheral blood mononuclear cells (PBMCs), taken when the disease was refractory, from a patient treated with antithyroid drugs. The CDR3 reads as follows: CASSLGDGWYSPLHF. The nucleotide sequence reads as follows: TGTGCCAGCAGCTTAGGTGACGGGTGGTATTCACCCCTCCACTTT.